The present TCR beta chain was sequenced within a study of blood T cell repertoires in COVID-19. Looking at the study overall: Both acute and convalescent COVID-19 samples were obtained from the United States, Italy and Spain. T cells, B-cell-depleted T cells, or PBMCs supplied cDNA or gDNA.

The CDR3 covers 16 residues. Germline V gene data show CDR1 as SGHVS and CDR2 as FQNEAQ. V gave up 4 bases and J gave up 3 bases; unmatched junction bases: 8. The protocol was immunoSEQ multiplex PCR, while the TCRdb copy is restricted to in-frame clones and leaves out a portion. The sample has about 370,000 clones, more than 70% seen once. The receptor comes from a woman in her 30s with COVID-19, enrolled during active disease. Sequencing used peripheral blood. This rearrangement joins TRBV7-8 to TRBJ1-3, with 8 bases fitting TRBD1. The CDR3 here is CASSSDRQGFGNTIYF. The CDR3 DNA reads TGTGCCAGCAGCTCAGATCGACAGGGGTTTGGAAACACCATATATTTT.